This TCR beta chain derives from a study of CD8 T cells in ankylosing spondylitis. Notes on the study in general: Clones linked to disease, bearing a CD8+ phenotype, were relatively rare in peripheral blood. Some of these motif variants have turned up before, in reports on reactive arthritis synovial fluid and blood. The study looked at matched synovial fluid samples from ankylosing spondylitis patients. Disease-linked clones were reported to be significantly enriched there.

Quantitative 5'-RACE was performed with molecular barcodes, and it yielded the TCR beta libraries. TCRdb used MiXCR to reprocess the 5' RACE reads, holding one entry per CDR3 protein. The sample consists of about 160,000 distinct CDR3 sequences, 9.8% of them appearing once. Germline V gene lookup returns CDR1 MNHNS and CDR2 SASEGT. Trimming removed 7 bases from V and 2 bases from J; junction bases left unmatched: 7. This CDR3 region has 14 residues. This clonotype was counted a few times. The antigen is not known. V is TRBV6-1 and J is TRBJ2-7, with 8 bases fitting TRBD1. The clonotype originates from a female donor with ankylosing spondylitis or in good health (not recorded which). Sample: blood, either unsorted or a sorted T cell fraction (not recorded which). The CDR3 DNA reads as TGTGCCAGCAATGGACAGGGCCCGGCCTACGAGCAGTACTTC. As protein: CASNGQGPAYEQYF.